Reported below is one T cell receptor beta chain. This sample was taken from a study of blood T cell repertoires in COVID-19. CDR1 MNHEY and CDR2 SVGAGI come from the germline V gene. This CDR3 region has 16 residues. Trimming shortened V by 0 bases and J by 3 bases, and 15 bases separated the two germline ends. Per the study methods: By means of reference gene primer amplification, nucleated cell counts were estimated. TCRdb keeps only in-frame clones here, not all; method: immunoSEQ multiplex PCR. The V and J calls and the clone size are those of that table, but D and trimming were determined from the DNA. The sample contains approximately 160,000 clones, 83% of which appear only once.

The receptor was isolated from a woman in her forties or fifties in a cohort exposed to, infected with or recovered from COVID-19 (not recorded which). This chain uses TRBV6-5 with TRBJ2-7; D is perhaps TRBD1 (6 bases). Specimen: PBMCs or T cells enriched from blood (not recorded which). CDR3 bases: TGTGCCAGCAGTTACTCGGGGACACCTGGAAGCTACGAGCAGTACTTC. Translating it yields CASSYSGTPGSYEQYF.